Listed below are T cell receptor beta chains from one sample, sequenced in a study of beta chain features in type 1 diabetes. Clones were sequenced by immunoSEQ multiplex PCR, and TCRdb holds only the in-frame ones, with some missing. The profile shows under 450,000 clones, approximately 15% of them singletons. The sample consisted of naive CD4+ T cells from blood. The source is a woman younger than 30 in good health. The CDR3 runs from the conserved cysteine through the conserved F or W. The D gene is left open where the match is weak. Clone size is stated in some rows and not others, as once, few, many or a class when expanded.

clone size,J gene,V gene,D gene,CDR3 protein,CDR3 DNA
.,TRBJ1-5,TRBV4-2,TRBD1,CASSQDGKGAQPQHF,TGTGCCAGCAGCCAAGATGGTAAGGGGGCTCAGCCCCAGCATTTT
few,TRBJ1-2,TRBV19,TRBD1,CASSDLRTGSDGYTF,TGTGCCAGTAGTGACCTCAGGACAGGGTCGGATGGCTACACCTTC
few,TRBJ2-2,TRBV6-4,TRBD2,CASSDSAGGRELFF,TGTGCCAGCAGTGACTCCGCGGGAGGCCGGGAGCTGTTTTTT
few,TRBJ1-5,TRBV28,.,CASSSSSQPQHF,TGTGCCAGCAGTTCCTCTTCCCAGCCCCAGCATTTT
few,TRBJ2-7,TRBV28,TRBD2,CASSLGYWTSGRGNEQYF,TGTGCCAGCAGTTTAGGTTATTGGACTAGCGGGAGGGGAAACGAGCAGTACTTC
few,TRBJ2-1,TRBV29-1,.,CSVERESNEQFF,TGCAGCGTTGAAAGGGAGTCCAATGAGCAGTTCTTC
few,TRBJ2-1,TRBV28,.,CASSLPPLGEVWDEQFF,TGTGCCAGCAGTTTACCTCCCCTGGGGGAGGTCTGGGATGAGCAGTTCTTC
.,TRBJ2-5,TRBV6-5,.,CASSPLRGGETQYF,TGTGCCAGCAGTCCCCTTAGGGGTGGCGAGACCCAGTACTTC
.,TRBJ2-7,TRBV29-1,TRBD2,CSVGLGGSYEQYF,TGCAGCGTTGGTCTGGGGGGGTCCTACGAGCAGTACTTC
few,TRBJ2-1,TRBV18,TRBD2,CASSPLPTSGSYNEQFF,TGTGCCAGCTCACCACTCCCGACTAGCGGGAGCTACAATGAGCAGTTCTTC
.,TRBJ2-5,TRBV9,TRBD1,CASSVGTGGVETQYF,TGTGCCAGCAGCGTAGGGACAGGGGGCGTGGAGACCCAGTACTTC
.,TRBJ2-1,TRBV15,TRBD2,CATSRPRTSGITEQFF,TGTGCCACCAGCAGGCCCCGGACTAGCGGGATTACTGAGCAGTTCTTC
few,TRBJ2-4,TRBV25-1,TRBD1,CASSDRRTTGQGNIQYF,TGTGCCAGCAGTGACCGTCGAACTACGGGACAGGGCAACATTCAGTACTTC
few,TRBJ2-5,TRBV7-9,.,CASSLQAAVIQETQYF,TGTGCCAGCAGCCTACAAGCAGCGGTGATCCAAGAGACCCAGTACTTC
once,TRBJ2-1,TRBV2,TRBD2,CASKAGLLKFF,TGTGCCAGCAAAGCGGGACTATTAAAGTTCTTC
.,TRBJ2-7,TRBV7-9,.,CASSLAGGHGGKYF,TGTGCCAGCAGCTTAGCGGGCGGGCACGGGGGAAAATACTTC
.,TRBJ2-2,TRBV29-1,TRBD2,CSGTSGRNTGELFF,TGCAGCGGAACTAGCGGGAGGAACACCGGGGAGCTGTTTTTT
few,TRBJ2-5,TRBV6-5,.,CASAGLRETQYF,TGTGCCAGCGCGGGTCTTCGGGAGACCCAGTACTTC
.,TRBJ2-1,TRBV4-3,TRBD2,CASSHSGSVSYNEQFF,TGCGCCAGCAGCCACAGCGGGAGTGTATCCTACAATGAGCAGTTCTTC
.,TRBJ2-4,TRBV5-1,TRBD2,CASSSQRGGVNIQYF,TGCGCCAGCAGCTCCCAGCGGGGGGGGGTAAACATTCAGTACTTC
.,TRBJ2-6,TRBV6-5,.,CASNPSRLRANVLTF,TGTGCCAGCAACCCTAGCCGGCTGAGGGCCAACGTCCTGACTTTC
.,TRBJ2-5,TRBV20-1,TRBD1,CSAQTGEYF,TGCAGTGCCCAGACAGGGGAGTACTTC
few,TRBJ2-7,TRBV15,TRBD2,CATRLAGGQGEQYF,TGTGCCACCAGGTTAGCGGGAGGGCAGGGCGAGCAGTACTTC
few,TRBJ2-1,TRBV29-1,TRBD2,CSVLPSGGRVYNEQFF,TGCAGCGTTCTCCCTAGCGGGGGGCGAGTGTACAATGAGCAGTTCTTC
.,TRBJ2-3,TRBV5-1,TRBD2,CASSFGLAGTTDTQYF,TGCGCCAGCAGCTTCGGACTAGCGGGTACCACAGATACGCAGTATTTT
.,TRBJ1-1,TRBV5-4,TRBD1,CASSPGQGRVNTEAFF,TGTGCCAGCAGCCCAGGACAGGGTAGGGTGAACACTGAAGCTTTCTTT
few,TRBJ2-7,TRBV27,.,CASSLGRAYEQYF,TGTGCCAGCAGTTTAGGCAGGGCCTACGAGCAGTACTTC